Presented here are 7 T cell receptor beta chains from one specimen sequenced in a study of blood T cell repertoires in COVID-19. Some clones are missing from TCRdb's copy, which holds only in-frame ones; the method was immunoSEQ multiplex PCR. This table holds roughly 150,000 clones, around 84% found once. What was sequenced was PBMCs or T cells enriched from blood (not recorded which). All receptors come from a woman aged 45-65 years who had recovered from COVID-19.

This clone turned up a few times. This chain joins TRBV3-1 (or the pseudogene TRBV3-2) and TRBJ1-2, with D possibly being TRBD1 (5 bases). The CDR3 is made up of 14 amino acids. Germline CDR1 and CDR2: LGHDT and YNNKEL (reference sequence). Trimming removed 4 bases at V and 7 bases at J, with 16 bases between. Here the CDR3 reads CASSPTPVGVGYTF. In nucleotides, the CDR3 is TGTGCCAGCAGCCCAACGCCTGTAGGGGTTGGCTACACCTTC.

This rearrangement joins TRBV24-1 to TRBJ2-1, with 9 bases lining up with TRBD2. The CDR3 length is 15 residues. Germline V CDR1 and CDR2: KGHDR, SFDVKD. V gave up 5 bases and J gave up 9 bases; unmatched junction bases: 10. The CDR3 coding sequence is TGTGCCACCAGTGTGAAGACTAGCGGAATGCGTGAGCAGTTCTTC. Protein product: CATSVKTSGMREQFF.

The chain couples TRBV29-1 to TRBJ1-5, with D perhaps TRBD1 (5 bases). Germline V CDR1 and CDR2: SQVTM, ANQGSEA. V gave up 1 base and J gave up 1 base, with 11 bases separating them. This CDR3 region has 15 residues. CDR3: CSVEVGGGSNQPQHF. The CDR3 bases are TGCAGCGTTGAAGTGGGGGGTGGGAGCAATCAGCCCCAGCATTTT.

This chain uses TRBV4-3 with TRBJ2-2; TRBD1 might be the D (5 bases). The V end was cut by 4 bases, the J end by 7 bases, with 10 bases between. Germline V gene data show CDR1 as LGHNA and CDR2 as YSLEER. The CDR3 extends over 13 amino acids. CDR3 nucleotides: TGCGCCAGCAGCCCGCAGGGTCTCGGGGAGCTGTTTTTT. Translating gives CASSPQGLGELFF.

This chain uses TRBV2 with TRBJ1-2, with D perhaps matching TRBD1 (6 bases). Deletions cut 8 bases from V and 4 bases from J, with 20 bases between. The CDR3 contains 15 residues. Germline CDR1 reads SNHLY; CDR2 reads FYNNEI. CDR3 bases: TGTGCCAGCTTGGACAGCCTCCACCACTCCTATGGCTACACCTTC. Protein sequence: CASLDSLHHSYGYTF.

This chain joins TRBV5-4 and TRBJ1-1; 9 bases fit TRBD1. Germline loops: CDR1 SGHNT, CDR2 YYREEE (reference sequence). With V trimmed by 4 bases and J by 5 bases, 6 bases remained unmatched. This CDR3 has 14 residues. CDR3 residues: CASSTGQGRTEAFF. CDR3 in DNA: TGTGCCAGCAGCACCGGACAGGGGAGGACTGAAGCTTTCTTT.

This clone appeared once. The chain links TRBV7-2 to TRBJ2-1, with TRBD2 matching over 8 bases. Germline CDR1 reads SGHTA; CDR2 reads FQGNSA. The CDR3 contains 17 residues. V trimming: 1 base; J trimming: 7 bases; junction bases outside the gene matches: 12. CDR3 nucleotide sequence: TGTGCCAGCAGCTTAGTGAGGGCAGGGAGACTAGCGAATGAGCAGTTCTTC. Protein sequence: CASSLVRAGRLANEQFF.